The rows below give T cell receptor beta chains drawn from one sample of a study of cytomegalovirus exposure and HLA in healthy donors. Some clones are missing from TCRdb's copy, which holds only in-frame ones; the method was immunoSEQ multiplex PCR. The sample consists of about 43,000 clones, roughly 60% of them appearing once. The material sequenced was PBMCs. The source is a man aged 60 to 69 in good health and CMV-seropositive. Both conserved end residues are part of each CDR3. Fields, in order: CDR3 length, V gene, J gene, D gene, CDR3 protein, CDR3 DNA. D genes are given only for firm matches.

>13|TRBV30|TRBJ1-1|-
CAWKIRGNTEAFF
TGTGCCTGGAAGATTAGGGGGAACACTGAAGCTTTCTTT
>14|TRBV28|TRBJ1-5|-
CASSPGGGGQPQHF
TGTGCCAGCAGTCCCGGGGGGGGCGGGCAGCCCCAGCATTTT
>13|TRBV15|TRBJ2-1|-
CATSPRTGNEQFF
TGTGCCACCAGCCCCCGGACGGGGAATGAGCAGTTCTTC
>10|TRBV29-1|TRBJ2-7|-
CSVEDHEQYF
TGCAGCGTTGAAGACCACGAGCAGTACTTC
>11|TRBV20-1|TRBJ2-1|-
CSAHHTGSRFF
TGCAGTGCCCACCACACGGGGTCAAGATTCTTC
>13|TRBV15|TRBJ2-3|TRBD2
CASASGRTDTQYF
TGTGCCTCGGCTAGCGGTCGCACAGATACGCAGTATTTT
>15|TRBV6-1|TRBJ2-7|-
CASSPRGGSSYEQYF
TGTGCCAGCAGCCCGAGGGGGGGCAGCTCCTACGAGCAGTACTTC
>14|TRBV7-2|TRBJ2-7|-
CASSLGGGAGEQYF
TGTGCCAGCAGCTTAGGAGGTGGGGCAGGGGAGCAGTACTTC
>16|TRBV19|TRBJ1-2|-
CASSLTGTFDSYGYTF
TGTGCCAGTAGCCTCACCGGGACATTCGATTCCTATGGCTACACCTTC
>13|TRBV28|TRBJ2-2|-
CASRNTNTGELFF
TGTGCCAGCAGAAACACGAACACCGGGGAGCTGTTTTTT
>14|TRBV9|TRBJ2-7|-
CASSVGTPAEEQYF
TGTGCCAGCAGCGTAGGGACTCCGGCGGAGGAGCAGTACTTC
>14|TRBV11-1|TRBJ2-7|TRBD1
CASSPGTGGYEQYF
TGTGCCAGCAGCCCCGGGACAGGGGGCTACGAGCAGTACTTC
>15|TRBV28|TRBJ2-3|-
CASSGRDSSTDTQYF
TGTGCCAGCAGTGGGAGAGATTCTAGCACAGATACGCAGTATTTT
>13|TRBV25-1|TRBJ2-7|TRBD1
CASRETGGHEQYF
TGTGCCAGCAGGGAAACAGGGGGTCATGAGCAGTACTTC
>13|TRBV2|TRBJ2-1|TRBD2
CATKREGLGEQFF
TGTGCCACCAAGCGGGAGGGCCTGGGTGAGCAGTTCTTC
>12|TRBV10-3|TRBJ1-1|-
CAISGENTEAFF
TGTGCCATTTCAGGGGAGAACACTGAAGCTTTCTTT
>13|TRBV6-1|TRBJ1-6|-
CASSRVSNSPLHF
TGTGCCAGCAGTCGGGTTTCAAATTCACCCCTCCACTTT